This T cell receptor (beta chain) is drawn from a study of T cell responses to AZD1222 COVID-19 vaccine. Study findings and constraints: Clonal diversity may have been underestimated, and the donors were mostly white British, with more females than males.

A word on this clone: The target antigen is unknown.

Assay: immunoSEQ multiplex PCR; the TCRdb copy retains only in-frame clones and omits some. Counted here are about 130,000 clones, roughly 85% occurring once; the ten biggest clones make up roughly 8%. Trimming cost V 0 bases and J 3 bases, with 12 bases left between them. CDR1 is MNHEY and CDR2 is SVGAGI in the germline V gene. The CDR3 consists of 16 residues. This TCR was recovered from an adult in good health. The V gene is TRBV6-5, the J gene TRBJ1-5; perhaps TRBD1 as D (5 bases). The source was peripheral blood, collected on day 0 of AZD1222 vaccination. In DNA, the CDR3 is TGTGCCAGCAGTTACTCAGGGGTTGGGGCCAATCAGCCCCAGCATTTT. Translated, it gives CASSYSGVGANQPQHF.